This TCR beta chain comes out of a study of T cells in Graves' hyperthyroidism and ophthalmopathy. Study information: Blood was drawn when the patient was first diagnosed and still untreated.

RNA transcripts were the template for amplifying TCR beta CDR3 regions. During a first-round RT-PCR of the TCR CDR3, the HTBI primer set was used. TCRdb processed the multiplex PCR reads anew with MiXCR; each CDR3 protein has one entry. The data show about 180,000 distinct CDR3 sequences, 15% to 20% seen once. The study's findings and limits: Most thyroid clonotypes expanded above 0.001 were also detected in blood.

At least ten counts were recorded for this clonotype. The target antigen is unknown. These patients, aged 18 to 65, had recently diagnosed hyperthyroidism lasting under 2 months. Any patient presenting with uncontrolled infection, other autoimmune disease, pregnancy or lactation was left out. V shed 0 bases, J shed 6 bases, and the junction held 7 bases outside the gene matches. The CDR3 length is 15 residues. Sequenced sample: blood. The TCR was taken from a woman aged 45-65 years with Graves' hyperthyroidism. This chain joins TRBV12-3 or TRBV12-4 and TRBJ1-1; 7 positions match TRBD1. As DNA, the CDR3 is TGTGCCAGCAGTTTAGCGACAACAGGGGACCCTGAAGCTTTCTTT. Amino acids: CASSLATTGDPEAFF.